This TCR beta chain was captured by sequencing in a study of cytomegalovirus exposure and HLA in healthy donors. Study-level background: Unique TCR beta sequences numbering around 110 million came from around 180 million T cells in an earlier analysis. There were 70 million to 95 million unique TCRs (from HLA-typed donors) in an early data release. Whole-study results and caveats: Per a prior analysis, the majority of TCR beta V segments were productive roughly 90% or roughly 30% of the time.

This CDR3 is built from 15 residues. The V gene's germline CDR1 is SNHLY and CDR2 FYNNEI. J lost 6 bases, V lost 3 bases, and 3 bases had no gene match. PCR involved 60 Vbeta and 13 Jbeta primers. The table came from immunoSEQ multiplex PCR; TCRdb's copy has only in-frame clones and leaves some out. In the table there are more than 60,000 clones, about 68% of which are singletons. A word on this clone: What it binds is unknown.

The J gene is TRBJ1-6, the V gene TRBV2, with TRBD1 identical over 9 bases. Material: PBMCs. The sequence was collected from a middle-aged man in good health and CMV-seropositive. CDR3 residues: CASSEMTGGNSPLHF. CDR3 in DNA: TGTGCCAGCAGTGAGATGACAGGGGGTAATTCACCCCTCCACTTT. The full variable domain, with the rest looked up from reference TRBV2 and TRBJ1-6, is EPEVTQTPSHQVTQMGQEVILRCVPISNHLYFYWYRQILGQKVEFLVSFYNNEISEKSEIFDDQFSVERPDGSNFTLKIRSTKLEDSAMYFCASSEMTGGNSPLHFGNGTRLTVT.